One and the same sample provided the 3 T cell receptor beta chains below, sequenced in a study of T-cell reconstitution after alpha-beta-depleted transplantation in children. Unique molecular identifiers were used in preparing the TCRbeta library. TCRdb re-analysed the PCR reads in MiXCR, keeping a single row per CDR3 protein. The repertoire includes under 350,000 distinct CDR3 sequences, 9.9% of them detected once, and around 10% sits in the top ten. Source: PBMCs from the stem cell graft donor, taken from the stem cell graft. All receptors come from a human donor who donated a stem cell graft to a child with SCID.

The table lists this clonotype with a few counts. V usage is TRBV29-1 and J usage is TRBJ2-1, with D unresolved. This CDR3 spans 12 amino acids. The germline V gene encodes CDR1 SQVTM and CDR2 ANQGSEA. Trimming stripped 4 bases from V and 8 bases from J, with 12 bases between. This CDR3 reads CSVVAERHEQFF. CDR3 nucleotide sequence: TGCAGCGTTGTGGCGGAACGCCATGAGCAGTTCTTC.

This clonotype was detected only a few times. CDR3 in amino acids: CASSLGVLGTGNEQFF. The CDR3 DNA follows: TGCGCCAGCAGCTTGGGCGTATTGGGGACAGGCAATGAGCAGTTCTTC. The chain joins TRBV5-1 to TRBJ2-1; 8 bases match TRBD1. Trimming took 0 bases from V and 6 from J; bases not matched to a gene: 8. Per the germline V gene, CDR1 is SGHRS and CDR2 is YFSETQ. The CDR3 spans 16 residues.

This chain links TRBV12-3 or TRBV12-4 with TRBJ2-2, with TRBD2 matching 7 bases. The J segment lost 6 bases and the V segment lost 6 bases, leaving 7 bases of the junction unmatched. The CDR3 runs 14 residues. Written as DNA, the CDR3 is TGTGCCAGCAGCACTAGCGTGGGTGCCGGGGAGCTGTTTTTT. It translates to CASSTSVGAGELFF.